This entry describes one TCR beta chain. These data belong to a study of shared clonotypes between healthy human individuals. The CDR3 covers 14 residues. V was shortened by 3 bases and J by 5 bases, with 15 bases between the two germline ends. The germline V gene has CDR1 SGDLS and CDR2 YYNGEE. Each sorted subset replicate got 200 ng genomic DNA, 30,000 or so genomes. Original processing methods: Quality scores were absent from the junction-only immunoSEQ sequences, so filtering differed. Profiling relied on immunoSEQ multiplex PCR, and the TCRdb table lists in-frame clones only, not all of them. V and J calls and clone size come straight from that table; D and trimming were deduced from the DNA. The repertoire holds approximately 2.5 million clones, with more than 90% as singletons.

This rearrangement joins TRBV9 to TRBJ2-7; TRBD1 might be the D (5 bases). The sequenced sample was naive CD4+ T cells sorted from blood. Specified subset: CD45RA+ positively selected. The sequence was collected from a man aged 18 to 30 in good health. CDR3 DNA sequence: TGTGCCAGCAGCGCCGAGGCAGGGAATAACGAGCAGTACTTC. The encoded protein is CASSAEAGNNEQYF. Full variable domain (missing parts from reference TRBV9 and TRBJ2-7): DSGVTQTPKHLITATGQRVTLRCSPRSGDLSVYWYQQSLDQGLQFLIQYYNGEERAKGNILERFSAQQFPDLHSELNLSSLELGDSALYFCASSAEAGNNEQYFGPGTRLTVT.